This entry features one TCR beta chain sequence. Its matching antigen is unknown. These data are taken from a study of shared clonotypes between healthy human individuals. Repertoires were generated with immunoSEQ multiplex PCR, while TCRdb's copy carries only in-frame clones and drops some. This sample has 600,000 or so clones; more than 95% occur once, and the top ten carry around 0.3%. CD45RO-negative cells were positively selected for CCR7, leaving out terminally differentiated effector memory CD45RA+ cells. Findings and limits, study-wide: Larger estimated richness was generally recorded for naive subsets relative to memory subsets.

Trimming cost V 5 bases and J 5 bases; bases outside gene matches: 8. Germline V gene sequence: CDR1 MNHEY, CDR2 SMNVEV (reference sequence). This CDR3 has 15 residues. What was sequenced was naive CD8+ T cells sorted from blood. The rearrangement uses TRBV27 and TRBJ2-1, with 8 bases fitting TRBD2. The source of this sequence is a man under 40 in good health. The CDR3 nucleotides read TGTGCCAGCAGTCAACCGGGACTAGGGCACAATGAGCAGTTCTTC. It yields the protein CASSQPGLGHNEQFF.